This T cell receptor beta chain came from a study of OX40 agonist ivuxolimab in advanced cancers. The CDR3 runs 16 residues. V lost 1 base and J 4 bases, leaving 14 bases between the germline ends. Germline loops: CDR1 KGHSH, CDR2 LQKENI. Sequencing used immunoSEQ multiplex PCR; TCRdb keeps in-frame clones, though not all of them. The table lists 45,000 or so clones, 75% to 85% of them singletons, with roughly 2.6% in the top ten. The material was CD4+ or CD8+ T cells sorted from blood, obtained in a trial of the OX40 agonist ivuxolimab. The clonotype comes from an adult with an advanced solid tumor such as melanoma, head and neck, liver or kidney cancer. This rearrangement joins TRBV18 to TRBJ1-5, with D possibly TRBD1 on 6 matching bases. The CDR3 nucleotides read TGTGCCAGCTCACCACAATTCAGGGGAACGAATCAGCCCCAGCATTTT. Translating gives CASSPQFRGTNQPQHF.